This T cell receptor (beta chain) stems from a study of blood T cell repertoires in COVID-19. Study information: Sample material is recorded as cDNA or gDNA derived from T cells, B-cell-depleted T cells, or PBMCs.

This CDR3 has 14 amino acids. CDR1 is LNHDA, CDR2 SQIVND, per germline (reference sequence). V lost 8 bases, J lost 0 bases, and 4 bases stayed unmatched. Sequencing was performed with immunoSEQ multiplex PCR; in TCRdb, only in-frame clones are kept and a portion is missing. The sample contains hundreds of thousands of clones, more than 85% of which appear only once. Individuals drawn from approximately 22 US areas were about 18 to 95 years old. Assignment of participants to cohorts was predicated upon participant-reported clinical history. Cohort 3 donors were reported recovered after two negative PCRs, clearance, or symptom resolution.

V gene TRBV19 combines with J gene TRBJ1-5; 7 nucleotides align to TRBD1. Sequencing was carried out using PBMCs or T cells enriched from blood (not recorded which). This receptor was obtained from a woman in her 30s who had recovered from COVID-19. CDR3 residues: CASQQGNSNQPQHF. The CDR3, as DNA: TGTGCCAGTCAACAGGGGAATAGCAATCAGCCCCAGCATTTT. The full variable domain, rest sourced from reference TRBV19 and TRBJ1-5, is DGGITQSPKYLFRKEGQNVTLSCEQNLNHDAMYWYRQDPGQGLRLIYYSQIVNDFQKGDIAEGYSVSREKKESFPLTVTSAQKNPTAFYLCASQQGNSNQPQHFGDGTRLSIL.